This T cell receptor (beta chain) was sequenced during a study of cytomegalovirus exposure and HLA in healthy donors (dated by TCRdb to the late 2010s). Regarding the research as a whole: An earlier analysis of approximately 550 of the donors reported 250 to 350 Gb of sequence data and around 120 million unique TCR beta sequences from 150 million to 200 million T cells. Alongside the repertoire data, information on donor age, sex, ethnicity and CMV serostatus was compiled. High-throughput TCR immunosequencing, statistical association of individual TCRs with disease status, and machine learning were combined to predict cytomegalovirus infection status. In an earlier analysis of around 540 of the donors, high-throughput TCR beta sequencing was used to judge whether each TCR beta V gene segment behaved as functional or pseudogenic. An early release that covered about 640 HLA-typed donors contained approximately 300 gigabases of sequencing data and 80 million or so unique TCR sequences. A later genetic analysis took genome-wide SNP genotypes for about 65% of the 666 donors and used that subset as a discovery cohort. All discovery cohort repertoires had been generated using a single sequencing platform. The study was designed to test whether signatures of past pathogen exposure could be identified by cataloging public T cell receptors. Among the roughly 430 genotyped donors, approximately 82% belonged to the genetic ancestry cluster associated with self-reported Caucasian donors. Typing coverage differed by locus: A, B, C, DRB1 and DQB1 were typed in roughly 620-630 donors, DQA1 in approximately 520, DPA1 in 600 to 610, and DPB1 in around 440. Among 300 to 450 genotyped donors of the cohort, an average of approximately 240,000 unique TCR beta nucleotide sequences were sequenced per donor, 15% to 20% of them non-productive. To study patterns of TCR occurrence, a later analysis re-analyzed previously published TCR beta repertoires from hundreds of donors and added high-resolution HLA genotyping. Class I and class II HLA loci were covered by the typing at four-digit resolution. Roughly five DR-DQ haplotypes were handled as single units for association and clustering, since linkage in the cohort was strong. Along with the approximately 620-subject first cohort, a separate validation cohort of 120 different subjects was used. The study profiled the T cell repertoires of around 700 subjects by immunosequencing and related them to cytomegalovirus serostatus. The later analysis used no new phenotypic data to find candidate immune exposures, relying instead on TCR beta sequences and their occurrence across donors.

Counted from cysteine to phenylalanine, this CDR3 has 13 amino acids. Only the CDR3 DNA is retained, 39 bases long and in frame from the first base. As encoded in the germline V gene, CDR1 is SGHVS while CDR2 is FNYEAQ. V is shortened by 7 bases, J by 5 bases, and the region joining them spans 14 bases. Worth noting for this clone: The clone's antigen remains unknown. Per-nucleotide qualities are absent, and no much larger clonotype sits a single base away.

The method was the immunoSEQ multiplex PCR assay. A mixture of 60 forward primers for TCR Vbeta segments and 13 reverse primers for TCR Jbeta segments was used in the multiplex PCR. The CDR3 region of rearranged TCR beta genes was amplified from genomic DNA by a multiplex PCR assay. On the Illumina HiSeq System, the amplified TCR beta libraries were sequenced as 87-base-pair reads. Under the source paper's analysis protocol: In a later analysis, 70 million to 95 million unique TCR beta chains were counted across the roughly 700 repertoires, and roughly 11 million of these chains were shared by at least two donors. To remove PCR and sequencing errors, raw reads were error-corrected and collapsed into unique sequences using a nearest-neighbor algorithm that merged closely related sequences. V, D and J gene segments were assigned by aligning CDR3 sequences to IMGT reference sequences. Each retained sequence needed at least a six-nucleotide match to both a V gene segment and a J gene segment. A rearrangement was called productive if the CDR3 had no stop codons and remained in frame with V and J, and every other rearrangement was called non-productive. CDR3 was defined by IMGT convention, running from the second conserved V-encoded cysteine to the conserved J-encoded phenylalanine. Sequences without an unambiguous match to a single V gene segment were excluded from the earlier analysis of a few hundred of the donors. In an earlier analysis of approximately 550 of the donors, V segments were called functional above 56.7% productive rearrangements and were called segregating when the between-donor standard deviation exceeded 5%. To diagnose cytomegalovirus status from the catalog of TCR beta chain sequences, a statistical classification framework was built. V and J gene assignment, in a later analysis, came from comparing TCR nucleotide sequences with IMGT/GENE-DB human TR gene sequences. Using the TCRdist pipeline, a later analysis assigned CDR3 sequences along with most-parsimonious VDJ recombination scenarios. In a later analysis, each TCR beta chain was defined by its CDR3 amino acid sequence together with its V-gene family, and reads lacking a unique V-gene family were excluded. In a later analysis, 500 to 650 highly shared, low-generation-probability nucleotide sequences were removed to address suspected cross-contamination and a sequencing artifact. In a later analysis, a clonal expansion index was calculated for each public chain from normalized within-repertoire ranks of inferred template counts. In a later analysis, generation probabilities were computed using a VDJ recombination model fitted to out-of-frame rearrangements, and the results were checked against IGoR. In a later analysis, TCR-TCR, TCR-HLA and TCR-CMV co-occurrence was scored with hypergeometric tests, and a repertoire-size bias correction was applied to TCR pairs. False discovery rates were estimated in a later analysis by permuting HLA or CMV assignments 20 times. In a later analysis, co-occurring TCRs were grouped with DBSCAN, and TCRdist sequence similarity was added when clustering was performed within HLA-allele-positive subsets. For co-occurrence clustering, repertoires with fewer than 30,000 or more than 120,000 public chains were excluded, along with four or five repertoires with anomalous nucleotide sharing. TCRdb carries this immuneACCESS record with in-frame sequences only. Its versions omit some clonotypes, under half of them owing to an unresolved V gene in the studies checked, with the rest unexplained. V, J and clone size derive from that table, while D and trimming were established from the DNA sequence. In all, the sample holds about 100,000 clones, and roughly three quarters of those were seen once. The top ten clones comprise approximately 0.83% of the sample.

The paper's findings and limits, for the study overall: In a later analysis, around 17,000 TCR beta sequences were associated with specific HLA alleles at a false discovery rate of 0.05. A total of 150 to 200 TCR beta chains were listed by the study as associated with cytomegalovirus. V-gene and J-gene trimming of TCR beta chains was associated with a missense DCLRE1C variant in a later genetic analysis, and the association was replicated in an independent cohort. A later analysis found that most CMV-associated TCR beta chains appeared HLA-restricted, with HLA associations seemingly driven largely by CMV exposure. Because HLA typing was missing for some donors at each locus, association tests included only the typed subset. The presence/absence analyses assumed that sequencing depth was roughly uniform across donors, and that assumption may not be true. A group of highly shared sequence variants was considered likely to be a technical artifact of the sequencing pipeline. An earlier analysis of 587 of the donors showed that most TCR beta V segments appeared in productive rearrangements either about 87% or about 30% of the time, which broadly matched IMGT annotations. While some public TCRs were present in many individuals, most TCR sequences turned up only very rarely across donors. CMV serostatus was the only immune exposure information available for the cohort. Three of the identified cytomegalovirus-associated TCR beta chains were confirmed in vitro to be specific for cytomegalovirus antigens. Some IMGT-functional V segments, including TRBV6-2 and TRBV6-3, could not be distinguished by the 87-base-pair reads and were therefore excluded. A later analysis reported that several top co-occurrence clusters appeared linked to parvovirus B19, influenza, CMV and Epstein-Barr virus. Around 16 rarely observed V segments, including chromosome 9 orphons, were excluded from the earlier analysis of approximately 600 of the donors because counts were too low. In a later analysis, TCR association rates were found to vary across HLA loci, with the most associated TCRs seen for DRB1 alleles and the fewest for HLA-C alleles. A further reported finding was that TCR beta sequences accurately predicted the HLA-A and HLA-B alleles for most subjects in the first cohort. Cytomegalovirus status was reported to be diagnosed by the classifier with high specificity and sensitivity in both the original and validation cohorts. Correlated functional status among segregating V segments might reflect linkage disequilibrium, but an unknown experimental factor could not be ruled out. A later genetic analysis reported fewer N-insertions in productive TCRs among donors in an Asian-associated ancestry cluster than the roughly 640-donor mean. When HLA alleles, especially DR and DQ, strongly co-occurred, TCR associations were difficult to assign to individual alleles. This cohort had only TCR beta chains sequenced, and the lack of alpha or paired-chain data limited which features could be detected. Compared with equally common non-associated chains, HLA-associated TCR beta chains in a later analysis were more clonally expanded and had lower generation probabilities. According to the authors, the approach could potentially be generalized to other disease states and immunological phenotypes.

In total, approximately 700 healthy bone marrow donors made up the cohort. At the time of sampling, every cohort member was nominally healthy, though immune exposures that went unrecorded were likely present. The donor tested CMV seronegative and was one of the 352 seronegative cohort members. Every donor gave a peripheral blood sample, and the peripheral blood mononuclear cells from that sample were used for TCR beta sequencing. Genomic DNA extraction from the blood cell samples was performed with the Qiagen DNeasy Blood Extraction Kit. The receptor was isolated from a woman aged 60-75 years in good health and CMV-seronegative. In this chain, TRBV7-6 is recombined with TRBJ1-2; the D gene is perhaps TRBD1, from 6 matching bases. Input material: PBMCs. The nucleotides read TGTGCCAGCACCCTCGGCCAGGGGTATGGCTACACCTTC. Its product reads: CASTLGQGYGYTF.